One TCR beta chain is described in this entry. The antigen remains unidentified. This entry is derived from a study of OX40 agonist ivuxolimab in advanced cancers. Background on the study: Patients received ivuxolimab, an intravenous treatment, every 2 weeks at 0.01 to 10 mg/kg.

The V gene's germline CDR1 is SGHAT and CDR2 FQNNGV. Deletions cut 3 bases from V and 4 bases from J, with 9 bases between. This CDR3 contains 13 residues. The data were produced by immunoSEQ multiplex PCR, yet TCRdb's version contains in-frame clones alone and is incomplete. The table has approximately 50,000 clones, around four fifths seen once; the top ten hold 3% to 4.5%. General study findings and limits: The mean number of expanded clones was higher in CD8+ T cells than in CD4+. Which antigen the expanded peripheral T cells recognized is unknown. Part of the nonresponder group also had normalized T-cell clonal expansion that was low.

The input for sequencing was CD4+ or CD8+ T cells sorted from blood, taken in a trial of the OX40 agonist ivuxolimab. The receptor comes from an adult with an advanced solid tumor such as melanoma, head and neck, liver or kidney cancer. The rearrangement links TRBV11-2 to TRBJ1-1; no firm D call. The CDR3 bases are TGTGCCAGCAGCTTCGCGTTAGGCACTGAAGCTTTCTTT. Amino acid sequence: CASSFALGTEAFF.